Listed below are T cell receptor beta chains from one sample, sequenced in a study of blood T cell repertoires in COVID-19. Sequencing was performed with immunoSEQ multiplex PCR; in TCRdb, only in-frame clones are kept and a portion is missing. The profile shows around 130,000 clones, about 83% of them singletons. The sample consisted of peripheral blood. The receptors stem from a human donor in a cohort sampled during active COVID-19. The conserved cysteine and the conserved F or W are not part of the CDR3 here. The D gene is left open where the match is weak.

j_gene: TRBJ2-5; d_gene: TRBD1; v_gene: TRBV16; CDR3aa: ASSQSKDRGGQETQY
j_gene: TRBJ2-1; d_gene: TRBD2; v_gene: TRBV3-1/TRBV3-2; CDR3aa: ASGARGGLYNEQF
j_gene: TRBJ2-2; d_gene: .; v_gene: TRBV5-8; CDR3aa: ASSLGGWNTGELF
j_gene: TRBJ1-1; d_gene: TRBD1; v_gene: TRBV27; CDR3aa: ASSPRQGAFSEAF
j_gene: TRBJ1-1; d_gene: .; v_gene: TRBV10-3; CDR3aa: AISERQGNTEAF
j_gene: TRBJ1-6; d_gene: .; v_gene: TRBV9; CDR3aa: ASSALRVNSPLH
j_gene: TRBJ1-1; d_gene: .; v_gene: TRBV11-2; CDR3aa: ASSFQGLGQNTEAF
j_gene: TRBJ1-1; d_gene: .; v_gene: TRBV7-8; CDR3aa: ASSSVPGLAANTEAF
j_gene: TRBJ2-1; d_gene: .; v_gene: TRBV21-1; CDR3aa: ASNEGRGQGFYEQF
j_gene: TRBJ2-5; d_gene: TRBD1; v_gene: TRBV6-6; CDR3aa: ASSYETGPETQY
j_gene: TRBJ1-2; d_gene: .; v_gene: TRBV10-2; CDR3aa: ASSATGLQSGGYT
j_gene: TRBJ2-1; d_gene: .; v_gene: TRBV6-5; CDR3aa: ASRYPGNNEQF
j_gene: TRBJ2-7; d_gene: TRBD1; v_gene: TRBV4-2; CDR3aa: ASSQAGGQEFYEQY
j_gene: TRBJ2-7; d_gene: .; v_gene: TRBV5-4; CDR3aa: ASSLQGFAHEQY
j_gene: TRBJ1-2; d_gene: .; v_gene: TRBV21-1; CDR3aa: ASAKGRGGIWRSGYGYT
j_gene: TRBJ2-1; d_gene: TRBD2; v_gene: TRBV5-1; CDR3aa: ASSPSGGAGDEQF
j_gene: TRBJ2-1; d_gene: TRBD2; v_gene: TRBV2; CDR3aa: ASSDGLAGGPSPFNEQF
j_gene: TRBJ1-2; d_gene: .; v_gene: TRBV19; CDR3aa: ASNLGMTGGGYT
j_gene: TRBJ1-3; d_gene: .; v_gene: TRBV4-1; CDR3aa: ASSQDRSSGNTIY
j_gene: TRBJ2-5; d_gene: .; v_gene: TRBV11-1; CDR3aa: ASSGGPQEDRETQY
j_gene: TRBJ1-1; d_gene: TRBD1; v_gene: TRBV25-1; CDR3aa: ASSTRTGDVGRAEAF
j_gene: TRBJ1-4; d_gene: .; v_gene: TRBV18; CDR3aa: ASSQQIDEKLF
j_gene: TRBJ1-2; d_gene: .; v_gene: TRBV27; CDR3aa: ASSLFGGNYGYT
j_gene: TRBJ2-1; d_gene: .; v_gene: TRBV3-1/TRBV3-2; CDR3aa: ASTPTWSSVEQF
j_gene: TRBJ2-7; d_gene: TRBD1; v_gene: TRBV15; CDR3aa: ATTPGQGAREQY
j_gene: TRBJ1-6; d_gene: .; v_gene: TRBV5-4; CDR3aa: ASSLPGASSNSPLH
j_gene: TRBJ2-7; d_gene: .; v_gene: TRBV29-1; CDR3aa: SVAYTGFHEQY
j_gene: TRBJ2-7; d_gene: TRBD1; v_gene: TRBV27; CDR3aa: ASSSGTGGYEQY
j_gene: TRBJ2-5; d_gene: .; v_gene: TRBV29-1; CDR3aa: SAEGETQY
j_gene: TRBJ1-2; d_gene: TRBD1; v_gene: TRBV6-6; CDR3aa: ASKRDRGRGNGYT
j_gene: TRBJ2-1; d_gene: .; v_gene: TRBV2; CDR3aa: ASSEVRSLQGRNEQF
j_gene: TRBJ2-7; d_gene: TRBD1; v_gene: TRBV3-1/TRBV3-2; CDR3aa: ASSQGTGDEQY
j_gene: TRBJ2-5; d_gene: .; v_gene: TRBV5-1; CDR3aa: ASSLGQGRETQY
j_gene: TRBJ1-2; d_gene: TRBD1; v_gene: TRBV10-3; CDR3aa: AGQGADYGYT
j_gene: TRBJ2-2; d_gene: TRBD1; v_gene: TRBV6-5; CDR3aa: ASRQQGAIHGELF
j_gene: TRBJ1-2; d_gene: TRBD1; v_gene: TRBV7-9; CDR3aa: ASSEQGRYGYT
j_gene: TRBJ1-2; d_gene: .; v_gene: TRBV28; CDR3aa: ASSFGVRRDYGYT
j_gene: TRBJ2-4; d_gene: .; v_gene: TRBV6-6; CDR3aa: ASSNRQFLAKNIQY
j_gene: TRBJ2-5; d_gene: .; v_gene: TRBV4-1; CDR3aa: ASSQDTGFRETQY
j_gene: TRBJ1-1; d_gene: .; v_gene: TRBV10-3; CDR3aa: AIRSDTLNTEAF
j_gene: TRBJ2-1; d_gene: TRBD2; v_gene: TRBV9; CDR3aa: ASSVAGTSDNEQF
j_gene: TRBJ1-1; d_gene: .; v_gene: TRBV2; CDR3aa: ASSVETNTEAF
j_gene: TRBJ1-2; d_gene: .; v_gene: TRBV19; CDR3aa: ASSISRREDGYT
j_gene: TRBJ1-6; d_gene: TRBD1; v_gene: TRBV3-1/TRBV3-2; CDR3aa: ASTPGQENSPLH
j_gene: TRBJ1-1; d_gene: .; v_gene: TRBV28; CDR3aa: ASSFNTGRAF
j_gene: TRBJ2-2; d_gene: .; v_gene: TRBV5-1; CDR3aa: ASSLASGNTGELF
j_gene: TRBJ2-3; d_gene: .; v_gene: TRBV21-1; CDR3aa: ASSKVRRFRPGTSGDTQY
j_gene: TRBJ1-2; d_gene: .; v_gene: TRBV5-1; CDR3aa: ASSLVGNYGYT